This T cell receptor (beta chain) was observed in a study of cytomegalovirus exposure and HLA in healthy donors. Across the study: The 100 to 150 validation repertoires used the same platform as the 650 to 800 first-cohort repertoires, a later analysis reported. Study conclusions and caveats: In vitro work confirmed that three CMV-associated chains recognize CMV antigens. Some TCR beta chains (approximately 180 of them) were listed as cytomegalovirus-associated.

The CDR3 has 16 residues. Germline V gives CDR1 ENHRY, CDR2 SYGVKD. V lost 9 bases and J lost 1; bases outside the gene matches: 10. Method: immunoSEQ multiplex PCR; TCRdb's copy keeps in-frame clones and lacks some. This sample has 110,000 to 150,000 clones; approximately 94% occur once, and the top ten carry 1.5% to 2%. As for this clone: Its antigen is still unknown.

V and J are TRBV10-3 and TRBJ2-3; 10 bases agree with TRBD1. The TCR sequence derives from a man between 18 and 35 years old in good health and CMV-seropositive. Material: PBMCs. The CDR3 here is CAIGRQGAGGTDTQYF. The CDR3 nucleotides are TGTGCCATTGGAAGACAGGGGGCAGGGGGCACAGATACGCAGTATTTT.